The 16 T cell receptor beta chains reported below all come from one sample, sequenced in a study of regulatory T cells in long-lasting Graves disease. iRepertoire HTBI primers and Arm-PCR of CDR3 regions built TCR beta libraries. TCRdb fed the multiplex PCR reads into MiXCR, producing one record per CDR3 protein. The sample has about 500,000 distinct CDR3 sequences, roughly 15% seen once. Described time point: newly diagnosed GD, antithyroid drugs for less than 3 months. The TCR library was prepared using RNA isolated from PBMCs. The sample was also linked to a second study, of T cells in Graves' hyperthyroidism and ophthalmopathy.

Specimen: peripheral blood mononuclear cells (PBMCs), collected at new diagnosis, from a patient treated with antithyroid drugs. These receptors were obtained from a man aged 35 to 55 with Graves disease.

Comments on this clonotype: This may be a read error: a much more frequent sequence differs by one nucleotide. In DNA form, the CDR3 reads TGTGCCAGCAGTCCCCCCAGCGGAACCTACGGATTCCAGCAGTACTTC. Its protein is CASSPPSGTYGFQQYF. V usage is TRBV28 and J usage is TRBJ2-7, with D possibly TRBD2 on 5 matching bases. Germline lookup yields CDR1 MDHEN and CDR2 SYDVKM. V was pared by 5 bases and J by 8 bases, with 25 bases between. This CDR3 is 16 amino acids long. The whole variable domain, filled in from reference TRBV28 and TRBJ2-7, reads DVKVTQSSRYLVKRTGEKVFLECVQDMDHENMFWYRQDPGLGLRLIYFSYDVKMKEKGDIPEGYSVSREKKERFSLILESASTNQTSMYLCASSPPSGTYGFQQYFGPGTRLTVT.

At least ten counts were recorded for this clonotype. The CDR3 DNA follows: TGCGCCAGCAGCCACGTTCGAGCGGGAGGATGGACCGGGGAGCTGTTTTTT. Its translation: CASSHVRAGGWTGELFF. V is TRBV5-1 and J is TRBJ2-2; 9 nucleotides agree with TRBD2. CDR3 length: 17 amino acids. Germline assignment: CDR1 SGHRS and CDR2 YFSETQ. The V segment lost 4 bases and the J segment 5 bases; nucleotides outside the gene matches: 12.

This clonotype was observed at least ten times. This chain connects TRBV28 to TRBJ2-1; the D gene is possibly TRBD2 (5 bases). CDR1 and CDR2 (germline): MDHEN, SYDVKM. This CDR3 is 15 amino acids long. Trimming removed 5 bases from V and 5 bases from J, with 16 bases in between. The CDR3 DNA reads TGTGCCAGCAGTCGAGAGGGTGTTTGGGACAATGAGCAGTTCTTC. It yields the protein CASSREGVWDNEQFF. Supplemented by reference TRBV28 and TRBJ2-1, the full variable domain reads DVKVTQSSRYLVKRTGEKVFLECVQDMDHENMFWYRQDPGLGLRLIYFSYDVKMKEKGDIPEGYSVSREKKERFSLILESASTNQTSMYLCASSREGVWDNEQFFGPGTRLTVL.

This clonotype was observed a few times. This chain joins TRBV28 and TRBJ2-1; 8 bases are shared with TRBD1. The CDR3 has 13 amino acids. Germline lookup yields CDR1 MDHEN and CDR2 SYDVKM. V lost 4 bases and J lost 6; bases outside the gene matches: 2. The CDR3 loop reads CASSWTGFNEQFF. CDR3 DNA sequence: TGTGCCAGCAGTTGGACAGGGTTCAATGAGCAGTTCTTC.

This clonotype was seen a handful of times. The chain combines TRBV4-1 with TRBJ2-1; no firm D call. Between the trimmed V and J ends, which lost 4 bases and 6 bases, there was a span of 10 bases. Germline V gene data show CDR1 as MGHRA and CDR2 as YSYEKL. The CDR3 contains 13 residues. The CDR3 nucleotides are TGCGCCAGCAGCCTTAACCCTCTCAATGAGCAGTTCTTC. Protein sequence: CASSLNPLNEQFF.

The V and J genes are TRBV20-1 and TRBJ1-5, with 11 bases fitting TRBD1. V lost 0 bases and J lost 5; bases outside the gene matches: 3. The germline V gene has CDR1 DFQATT and CDR2 SNEGSKA (reference sequence). This CDR3 spans 15 amino acids. The CDR3 protein is CSARDGQGAYQPQHF. The CDR3 DNA reads as TGCAGTGCTAGAGACGGACAGGGGGCTTATCAGCCCCAGCATTTT.

V and J are TRBV19 and TRBJ1-1; D is possibly TRBD1 (5 bases). Between the trimmed V and J ends, which lost 3 bases and 7 bases, there was a span of 12 bases. Germline V lookup: CDR1 LNHDA, CDR2 SQIVND (reference sequence). The length of the CDR3 is 13 residues. CDR3 sequence: CASSIMRGSEAFF. The CDR3 DNA reads as TGTGCCAGTAGTATTATGCGGGGGAGTGAAGCTTTCTTT.

The chain is built from TRBV19 and TRBJ2-3; D is unclear. This CDR3 contains 13 residues. Trimming stripped 4 bases from V and 2 bases from J, with 7 bases between. Germline V gene sequence: CDR1 LNHDA, CDR2 SQIVND (reference sequence). The CDR3 DNA reads as TGTGCCAGTAGTAAGGCGACCACAGATACGCAGTATTTT. Translating it yields CASSKATTDTQYF.

Ten or more counts support this clonotype. The chain links TRBV11-3 to TRBJ2-7; D unresolved. The CDR3 sequence is 12 residues long. The germline gives CDR1 SGHNT, CDR2 YENEEA. The V end was cut by 1 base, the J end by 5 bases, with 6 bases between. The CDR3 nucleotides are TGTGCCAGCAGCTTAGCCGGAAACGAGCAGTACTTC. The encoded protein is CASSLAGNEQYF.

Concerning this clonotype: Possible read error: a much larger clone is one base away. The chain uses TRBV7-2 and TRBJ2-7, with TRBD2 identical over 11 bases. This CDR3 comprises 15 residues. After removal of 4 bases from V and 7 bases from J, the junction contained 9 bases not matched to a gene. The germline gives CDR1 SGHTA, CDR2 FQGNSA. The CDR3 is CASSSTSGTHNEQYF. The CDR3 nucleotides are TGTGCCAGCAGCTCGACTAGCGGGACCCACAATGAGCAGTACTTC.

CDR3: CASTKQGSFHEQYF. The DNA of the CDR3 is TGTGCCAGCACCAAACAGGGAAGCTTCCACGAGCAGTACTTC. The chain carries TRBV6-1 and TRBJ2-7; D is possibly TRBD1 (6 bases). The CDR3 loop spans 14 amino acids. V lost 7 bases and J lost 5, with 18 bases in between. Germline-derived CDR1 and CDR2 are MNHNS and SASEGT.

The gene calls are TRBV7-8 and TRBJ2-7; TRBD1 might be the D (5 bases). Trimming cost V 5 bases and J 7 bases, with 15 bases left between them. CDR1 is SGHVS, CDR2 FQNEAQ, per germline. CDR3 size: 13 residues. This CDR3 is CASSQKAGREQYF. The CDR3 DNA reads TGTGCCAGCAGCCAGAAAGCAGGGCGGGAGCAGTACTTC.

The J gene is TRBJ2-7, the V gene TRBV30; 7 bases fit TRBD1. Germline CDR1 is GTSNPN and CDR2 is SVGIG (reference sequence). CDR3 length equals 13 residues. The trim removed 2 bases at V and 3 bases at J, leaving 4 bases unmatched. The CDR3 loop is CAWSRGQNYEQYF. The CDR3 nucleotides read TGTGCCTGGAGTCGGGGACAGAACTACGAGCAGTACTTC.

This clonotype was seen only a few times. This sequence joins TRBV5-4 and TRBJ2-3; 8 nucleotides agree with TRBD2. V was pared by 4 bases and J by 2 bases, with 9 bases of the junction left unmatched. The germline V gene encodes CDR1 SGHNT and CDR2 YYREEE (reference sequence). The CDR3 runs to 16 residues. The CDR3 region has the DNA TGTGCCAGCAGCGTGTTCGTAGCGGGGTTCACAGATACGCAGTATTTT. Translation gives CASSVFVAGFTDTQYF.

This clonotype was recorded once. This sequence joins TRBV6-1 and TRBJ2-1; D not certain. The V gene's germline CDR1 is MNHNS and CDR2 SASEGT. V lost 8 bases to trimming and J lost 1 base, with 18 bases between them. This CDR3 region has 16 residues. The CDR3 DNA follows: TGTGCCAGCGCGGAGTGGTTAGGGAATTCCTACAATGAGCAGTTCTTC. It codes for CASAEWLGNSYNEQFF.

This clonotype appeared many times. V and J are TRBV2 and TRBJ1-4; 12 bases align to TRBD1. Germline V gene sequence: CDR1 SNHLY, CDR2 FYNNEI. J was trimmed by 10 bases and V by 7 bases; bases with no gene match: 7. This CDR3 has 14 amino acids. CDR3 sequence reads: CASTRDRGPRKLFF. CDR3 coding DNA: TGTGCCAGCACCCGGGACAGGGGGCCGAGAAAACTGTTTTTT.